What follows describes a single T cell receptor beta chain. This clone's antigen is unknown. Base qualities are missing; no much larger clone stands one base away. From each donor, a single peripheral blood sample of about 116 mL on average was drawn into heparinised tubes. Using a panel that included CD45RO, CCR7, CD25, CD127, CD95 and CD27, naive, central memory, regulatory and stem cell-like memory CD4+ T cells were sorted on a BD FACSAria II. Every sorted population had a purity above 95%. PBMCs were separated immediately by Lymphoprep density gradient centrifugation and were stained directly, without being cultured. So that batch effects would be minimized, each experiment stained and sorted samples in pairs, pairing one healthy donor with one patient. The High Capacity cDNA Reverse Transcription Kit was used to reverse transcribe all of the isolated RNA, meaning that expressed TCRB transcripts were what got sequenced. Naive, central memory and regulatory T cell samples underwent deep immunoSEQ sequencing, averaging around 3.7 million total reads per sample. After sorted cells were lysed in RLT buffer, RNA was extracted with DNase-treated RNeasy Micro or Mini kits, with the choice depending on cell number. To prevent cross-contamination, each cell subset was processed individually, whereas patient and healthy donor samples were processed jointly. The immunoSEQ multiplex PCR was used to amplify TCRB sequences from cDNA, generating 87-bp fragments that spanned the CDR3 region. Sequencing of the amplicons was done on the Illumina HiSeq platform. In the source study's methods: PCR bias was computationally corrected using synthetic template baselines, reads within Hamming distance 2 were collapsed, and singletons that could not be merged were discarded. By aligning reads against IMGT, V, D and J genes, CDR3 length, and insertions or deletions at six rearrangement sites were assigned. Within each subset, clonotype counts were normalized to the number of sorted cells before true diversity and Gini coefficients were calculated with the tcR R package. Repertoire sharing was quantified using the overlap coefficient calculated on TCRB nucleotide sequences. Out-of-frame TCRB sequences from naive cells were analyzed as a proxy for the pre-selection repertoire. TCRdb's version of the immuneACCESS table is confined to in-frame rearrangements and falls short of the full clone set. An unresolved V gene accounts for under half of the shortfall where checked; the remainder is of unknown origin. Clone size and V and J calls were adopted from that table, with D and trimming inferred from the DNA. For this sample the table gives about 270,000 clones, of which roughly an eighth were detected only once. About 0.015% of the sample is taken by the ten largest.

The sample is drawn from a study of beta chain features in type 1 diabetes (dated by TCRdb to 2016 to 2018). Broadly, across the study: No differences in mean age, gender distribution, total cell number or subset yield were found between patients and healthy donors. A total of 100 million to 140 million sorted cells were examined across all samples, and the number of cells per subset was strongly correlated with RNA yield. The study compared the TCRB repertoires of sorted circulating CD4+ T cell subsets in recently diagnosed type 1 diabetes patients with those in matched healthy donors. Regulatory and stem cell-like memory subsets were isolated from only 8 patients and about eight healthy donors, whereas naive and central memory subsets came from all 30 or so donors. General findings and caveats noted by the study authors: At VDJ recombination sites, patients with type 1 diabetes made fewer insertions and deleted more nucleotides, a pattern implying thymic rearrangement abnormalities. PCR might favor shorter templates, but patient and control samples were amplified and corrected together, so any skew would affect both groups equally. Only small numbers of individuals were included in the HLA sub-analyses, which left unresolved whether HLA type had any influence on TCRB rearrangement. Because cDNA was sequenced instead of genomic DNA, activated cells with high expression could be over-represented, although the groups did not differ in activation or CD3 levels. The naive, central memory and regulatory TCRB repertoires appeared to resemble one another more closely among patients than among healthy donors. A moderate but significant shortening of TCRB CDR3 length was observed in type 1 diabetes patients in all four CD4+ subsets.

CDR1 and CDR2 were assigned from the germline V gene as MDHEN and SYDVKM. The CDR3 goes from the cysteine to the phenylalanine over 15 residues. Solely the CDR3 DNA is kept, with 45 bases framed from the first base. Trimming takes 4 bases from V and 1 base from J, and the germline ends sit 11 bases apart. Specimen: naive CD4+ T cells from blood. The cell subset or site label of this sample denotes: true naive CD4+ T cells. The TCR sequence derives from a man aged 25 to 40 with type 1 diabetes. The receptor chain draws on TRBV28 and TRBJ2-1, with TRBD2 tentatively as D gene (5 bases match). This receptor has the CDR3 CASSYRTPSYNEQFF. The nucleotide sequence reads as follows: TGTGCCAGCAGTTATAGGACTCCGTCCTACAATGAGCAGTTCTTC.